These T cell receptor beta chains were read from a single sample in a study of Graves' ophthalmopathy and Graves' hyperthyroidism. TCRdb redid the calling of the multiplex PCR reads with MiXCR, one entry per CDR3 protein. This table has over a million distinct CDR3 sequences, 36% appearing once. Sequencing was carried out using peripheral blood or thyroid tissue (not recorded which). Source of these receptors: an adult man with Graves' hyperthyroidism. CDR3s include the opening cysteine and the closing phenylalanine or tryptophan. The D gene is left open where the match is weak. Clone sizes are given selectively: once, few, many, or a class where the clone is expanded.

>many|13|TRBV12-3/TRBV12-4|.|TRBJ1-1
TGTGCCAGCAGCTTCGGGCGGAACACTGAAGCTTTCTTT
CASSFGRNTEAFF
>many|16|TRBV19|TRBD2|TRBJ2-5
TGTGCCAGTACCCAGAGGGTGGGACTAGCGCCAGAGACCCAGTACTTC
CASTQRVGLAPETQYF
>many|14|TRBV7-9|.|TRBJ1-1
TGTGCCAGCAGCTTTCCGGGACTGAACACTGAAGCTTTCTTT
CASSFPGLNTEAFF
>.|15|TRBV9|TRBD1|TRBJ2-7
TGCGCCAGCAGCACGGGGACAGGGACAAGCTACGAGCAGTACTTC
CASSTGTGTSYEQYF
>.|16|TRBV5-1|TRBD1|TRBJ1-2
TGCGCCAGCAGCCCGACAGAAGGGACAGGGGCAGGTGGCTACACCTTC
CASSPTEGTGAGGYTF
>once|19|TRBV10-3|.|TRBJ1-5
TGTGCCAGCAGTGTAGGAAGGACAAGGAAAACATATAGCAATCAGCCCCAGCATTTT
CASSVGRTRKTYSNQPQHF
>many|14|TRBV15|.|TRBJ2-2
TGTGCCACCAACGGGATCAGGGATTCCGGGGAGCTGTTTTTT
CATNGIRDSGELFF
>.|14|TRBV12-3/TRBV12-4|.|TRBJ1-5
TGTGCCAGCAAACGACAAGAGAGCAATCAGCCCCAGCATTTT
CASKRQESNQPQHF
>many|15|TRBV4-2|.|TRBJ1-1
TGTGCCAGCAGCCAAGATGGCTCCCTAGTGATGGAAGCTTTCTTT
CASSQDGSLVMEAFF
>few|15|TRBV5-1|.|TRBJ2-5
TGCGCCAGCAGCTCGGGTGGGGGGCGACAAGAGACCCAGTACTTC
CASSSGGGRQETQYF
>.|18|TRBV7-9|.|TRBJ2-5
TGTGCCAGCAGCTTAAGCGCGGGGGCCCGACTAAAGGGGGAGACCCAGTACTTC
CASSLSAGARLKGETQYF
>many|14|TRBV4-3|.|TRBJ1-5
TGCGCCAGCAGCCCAGAGGCGTGGCACCAGCCCCAGCATTTT
CASSPEAWHQPQHF
>many|14|TRBV5-1|.|TRBJ1-3
TGCGCCAGCAGCCCCATGGGGTCTGGAAACACCATATATTTT
CASSPMGSGNTIYF
>few|12|TRBV2|.|TRBJ1-5
TGTGCCAGCGGTCGACTCAATCAGCCCCAGCATTTT
CASGRLNQPQHF
>.|16|TRBV7-2|.|TRBJ1-4
TGTGCCAGCAGCTTAGTTATGGGACGGACTAATGAAAAACTGTTTTTT
CASSLVMGRTNEKLFF
>.|11|TRBV20-1|.|TRBJ1-2
TGCAGTGCTAGATATCAGAGGGCCTACACCTTC
CSARYQRAYTF
>.|15|TRBV28|TRBD1|TRBJ1-1
TGTGCCAGCAGTGCGCAACAGGGGTGGAACACTGAAGCTTTCTTT
CASSAQQGWNTEAFF